This T cell receptor (beta chain) emerged from a study of cytomegalovirus exposure and HLA in healthy donors. Study-wide results and limits: It is likely that the observed cluster of highly shared sequence variants was a sequencing artifact. An analysis was carried out at a later point. It showed that HLA-associated TCR beta chains were more clonally expanded than equally common non-associated chains. Researchers reported that a few CMV-associated chains were confirmed in vitro as CMV antigen-specific. Later work associated approximately 17,000 TCR beta sequences with HLA alleles at 0.05 false discovery rate.

As concerns this clone: The antigen remains unidentified.

Researchers ran the PCR with 60 Vbeta and 13 Jbeta primers. Sequencing used immunoSEQ multiplex PCR; TCRdb keeps in-frame clones, though not all of them. The sample contains roughly 150,000 clones, 65% to 70% of which appear only once. The specimen was PBMCs. The clonotype comes from a man in his thirties or forties in good health and CMV-seropositive.

As DNA, the CDR3 is TGTGCCAGCTCACCAGACAGTACCTACGAGCAGTACTTC. Translated, it gives CASSPDSTYEQYF. The chain joins TRBV18 to TRBJ2-7; tentative D call: TRBD1 (5 bases). CDR3 size: 13 residues. Trimming left V 2 bases short and J 2 bases short, with 7 bases between. The germline V gene has CDR1 KGHSH and CDR2 LQKENI.